This TCR beta chain is from a study of OX40 agonist ivuxolimab in advanced cancers. At the level of the study: Three individuals attained partial responses, comprising one hepatocellular carcinoma case and two cutaneous melanoma cases. Regarding the study as a whole: Certain nonresponders additionally had low normalized T-cell clonal expansion.

Points on this clone: Its antigen remains unknown.

CDR3 length: 18 residues. The repertoire was sequenced with immunoSEQ multiplex PCR; TCRdb's copy has only in-frame clones and lacks some. The table lists 55,000 to 70,000 clones, 65% to 90% of them singletons. The source was CD4+ or CD8+ T cells sorted from blood, collected in a trial of the OX40 agonist ivuxolimab. This sequence was found in an adult with an advanced solid tumor such as melanoma, head and neck, liver or kidney cancer. J is TRBJ2-1 and V is TRBV21-1. TRBV21-1 is marked as a pseudogene. The CDR3 spells CASSMKLRDNDGRHEQFF. CDR3 bases: TGTGCCAGCAGCATGAAACTGCGGGACAACGATGGAAGACATGAGCAGTTCTTC.